The clone carrying this T cell receptor (beta chain) was counted once. Its matching antigen is unknown. As for treatment: oral pan-JAK inhibitor, 5-10 mg twice daily. cDNA serving as the sequencing template came from extracted, reverse transcribed RNA. Clones were sequenced by immunoSEQ multiplex PCR, and TCRdb holds only the in-frame ones, with some missing. The sample comprises a few hundred thousand clones, 50% to 70% of which are singletons, and around 1.6% rests with the top ten. This specimen belongs to a study of CD8+ T cells in alopecia areata. Study-level results: Normal scalp had lower clonality than lesional scalp, with alopecia totalis/universalis lesions showing this most strongly.

V was cut by 1 base and J by 8 bases, with 17 bases left in between. CDR3 length equals 15 residues. Looked up from germline, CDR1 is GTSNPN and CDR2 is SVGIG (reference sequence). The receptor was derived from a human donor with alopecia areata. The source material was CD4+ T cells sorted from blood, sampled at week 4, from a patient treated with tofacitinib. This rearrangement joins TRBV30 to TRBJ1-4; D not certain. This CDR3 reads CAWSGLEKSYEKLFF. CDR3 nucleotides: TGTGCCTGGAGTGGGTTAGAGAAGTCGTACGAAAAACTGTTTTTT.